This passage covers 24 T cell receptor beta chains from one sample sequenced in a study of Tregs in tolerant kidney transplant recipients. TCRdb's table, derived via immunoSEQ multiplex PCR, lists solely in-frame clones and lacks some. The sample contains approximately 30,000 clones, approximately 80% of which appear only once. No cognate antigen is known for these TCRs. The sequenced sample was Tregs from blood cultured with allogeneic cells. All receptors derive from a human donor in good health.

This clone came up once. The CDR3 DNA reads as TGTGCCAGCAGTAGGCTAGCGTCCAACACCGGGGAGCTGTTTTTT. Protein sequence: CASSRLASNTGELFF. The chain employs TRBV6-1 and TRBJ2-2, with TRBD2 as a possible D gene (6 bases). Trimming took 5 bases from V and 2 from J, leaving 12 bases between them. Germline values: CDR1 MNHNS, CDR2 SASEGT. The CDR3 sequence is 15 residues long.

J is TRBJ2-7 and V is TRBV13; D is uncertain. CDR1 and CDR2 (germline): PRHDT, FYEKMQ (reference sequence). V shed 5 bases and J shed 6 bases, with 8 bases lying between them. CDR3 length equals 11 residues. For the CDR3, the DNA is TGTGCCAGCAGCCCCCTGGGCGAGCAGTACTTC. It translates to CASSPLGEQYF.

The rearrangement links TRBV10-3 to TRBJ2-2; a weak D match, TRBD2 (6 bases). Germline V lookup: CDR1 ENHRY, CDR2 SYGVKD. Deletions cut 4 bases from V and 6 bases from J, with 15 bases between. The CDR3 runs 15 residues. For the CDR3, the DNA is TGTGCCATCAGTGGCGGGGCCTTGGGGGCCGGGGAGCTGTTTTTT. The encoded protein is CAISGGALGAGELFF.

This sequence joins TRBV19 and TRBJ2-7; 10 bases line up with TRBD1. Germline-derived CDR1 and CDR2 are LNHDA and SQIVND (reference sequence). V lost 4 bases and J lost 1; bases outside the gene matches: 1. CDR3 length equals 14 residues. This chain's CDR3 is CASSRTGGSYEQYF. The CDR3 DNA sequence: TGTGCCAGTAGTAGGACAGGGGGATCCTACGAGCAGTACTTC.

This chain links TRBV5-1 with TRBJ2-3; D is unresolved. V dropped 0 bases and J dropped 0 bases, with 5 bases sitting between them. Germline V gene sequence: CDR1 SGHRS, CDR2 YFSETQ. The CDR3 contains 14 residues. The CDR3 region has the DNA TGCGCCAGCAGCTTGGCGGGCAGCACAGATACGCAGTATTTT. It specifies CASSLAGSTDTQYF.

CDR3 sequence (DNA): TGCGCCAGCAGGACTAGCGGGGGCACAGATACGCAGTATTTT. Residues: CASRTSGGTDTQYF. The chain is built from TRBV5-1 and TRBJ2-3; 11 nucleotides line up with TRBD2. Trimming cost V 5 bases and J 1 base; bases outside gene matches: 0. CDR3 size: 14 residues. CDR1 is SGHRS and CDR2 is YFSETQ in the germline V gene.

This rearrangement joins TRBV19 to TRBJ1-3; no definite D call. V was shortened by 2 bases and J by 0 bases, with 8 bases between the two germline ends. This CDR3 is built from 15 residues. CDR1 LNHDA and CDR2 SQIVND come from the germline V gene (reference sequence). The CDR3 bases are TGTGCCAGTAGTATATCTCCACTCTCTGGAAACACCATATATTTT. Amino acids: CASSISPLSGNTIYF.

By share of the sample, this clone is medium-sized. The genes are TRBV11-3 and TRBJ2-2; D perhaps matches TRBD2 (5 bases). Germline V gene data show CDR1 as SGHNT and CDR2 as YENEEA. Between the trimmed V and J ends, which lost 2 bases and 7 bases, there was a span of 11 bases. The CDR3 is 14 amino acids. This CDR3 is CASSLRGGGGELFF. The CDR3 nucleotides read TGTGCCAGCAGCTTACGGGGTGGAGGCGGGGAGCTGTTTTTT.

V and J are TRBV5-6 and TRBJ1-6; the D gene is possibly TRBD1 (5 bases). CDR3 length: 14 residues. Trimming cost V 4 bases and J 8 bases, with 13 bases left between them. Per germline, CDR1 SGHDT and CDR2 YYEEEE. The CDR3 protein is CASSPRQSYSPLHF. CDR3 DNA: TGTGCCAGCAGCCCTAGACAGTCCTATTCACCCCTCCACTTT.

This chain connects TRBV5-1 to TRBJ2-2; 7 positions match TRBD1. This CDR3 is 14 amino acids long. V shed 4 bases, J shed 3 bases, and the junction held 3 bases outside the gene matches. Germline V gene sequence: CDR1 SGHRS, CDR2 YFSETQ. The DNA of the CDR3 is TGCGCCAGCAGCGGCGGACAGGACACCGGGGAGCTGTTTTTT. Encoded protein: CASSGGQDTGELFF.

The chain couples TRBV4-2 to TRBJ2-7; the D gene is possibly TRBD2 (6 bases). The CDR3 runs 14 residues. V shed 4 bases and J shed 1 base, with 11 bases lying between them. CDR1 LGHNA and CDR2 YNFKEQ come from the germline V gene. The CDR3 DNA reads as TGTGCCAGCAGCCCGGACTACCCGTCCTACGAGCAGTACTTC. Its protein is CASSPDYPSYEQYF.

The gene calls are TRBV19 and TRBJ2-6; D gene uncertain. This CDR3 is 15 amino acids long. Trimming pared 4 bases from V and 3 bases from J, leaving 10 bases between. Germline-derived CDR1 and CDR2 are LNHDA and SQIVND (reference sequence). For the CDR3, the DNA is TGTGCCAGTAGTAGAGACTTACTTGGGGCCAACGTCCTGACTTTC. It translates to CASSRDLLGANVLTF.

Only one count was recorded for this clone. The rearrangement links TRBV4-1 to TRBJ2-7; possible D gene TRBD2, 5 bases. The CDR3 sequence is 14 residues long. V lost 0 bases to trimming and J lost 3 bases, with 9 bases between them. Germline CDR1 is MGHRA and CDR2 is YSYEKL. The CDR3 loop is CASSQEIRGYEQYF. For the CDR3, the DNA is TGCGCCAGCAGCCAAGAAATCCGGGGCTACGAGCAGTACTTC.

The chain couples TRBV7-2 to TRBJ2-6; D ambiguous. CDR1 and CDR2 (germline): SGHTA, FQGNSA. This CDR3 is 15 amino acids long. Trimming cost V 0 bases and J 5 bases, with 8 bases left between them. The CDR3 coding sequence is TGTGCCAGCAGCTTAGCGCTGGGGTGGGCCAACGTCCTGACTTTC. Translation gives CASSLALGWANVLTF. The variable domain in full, completed from reference TRBV7-2 and TRBJ2-6, reads GAGVSQSPSNKVTEKGKDVELRCDPISGHTALYWYRQSLGQGLEFLIYFQGNSAPDKSGLPSDRFSAERTGGSVSTLTIQRTQQEDSAVYLCASSLALGWANVLTFGAGSRLTVL.

The chain uses TRBV5-1 and TRBJ2-7, with D perhaps matching TRBD2 (6 bases). Germline CDR1 and CDR2: SGHRS and YFSETQ. The CDR3 totals 14 residues. V lost 3 bases and J 3 bases, leaving 13 bases between the germline ends. CDR3 DNA sequence: TGCGCCAGCAGCTCTTGGGACTCCCGCTACGAGCAGTACTTC. Translation gives CASSSWDSRYEQYF.

CDR3 residues: CASSRGVGEKLFF. DNA for the CDR3: TGTGCCAGCAGCAGGGGCGTCGGTGAAAAACTGTTTTTT. The gene calls are TRBV6-5 and TRBJ1-4; TRBD1 might be the D (6 bases). This CDR3 region has 13 residues. V lost 6 bases and J 7 bases, leaving 12 bases between the germline ends. In germline, CDR1 is MNHEY, CDR2 SVGAGI.

The CDR3 nucleotides read TGTGCCAGCAGCTCCGGGACGCACCCCGGGGAGCTGTTTTTT. Translation gives CASSSGTHPGELFF. This chain uses TRBV7-9 with TRBJ2-2; D possibly matches TRBD1 or TRBD2 (5 bases each). Germline V gene data show CDR1 as SEHNR and CDR2 as FQNEAQ (reference sequence). This CDR3 has 14 amino acids. The germline V and J ends were trimmed by 4 bases and 6 bases, with 12 bases remaining between them. Full variable domain (remainder filled in from reference TRBV7-9 and TRBJ2-2): DTGVSQNPRHKITKRGQNVTFRCDPISEHNRLYWYRQTLGQGPEFLTYFQNEAQLEKSRLLSDRFSAERPKGSFSTLEIQRTEQGDSAMYLCASSSGTHPGELFFGEGSRLTVL.

This clone was seen a single time. V is TRBV6-6 and J is TRBJ1-1, with D perhaps TRBD1 (5 bases). With 6 bases removed from V and 10 bases from J, the gap between germline ends came to 12 bases. Germline-derived CDR1 and CDR2 are MNHNY and SVGAGI (reference sequence). The CDR3 contains 11 residues. CDR3 DNA sequence: TGTGCCAGCAGACCCCGACAGATAGCTTTCTTT. It codes for CASRPRQIAFF.

V is TRBV7-8 and J is TRBJ2-5, with unresolved D. Germline V lookup: CDR1 SGHVS, CDR2 FQNEAQ. The CDR3 has 13 residues. With 1 base removed from V and 4 bases from J, the gap between germline ends came to 7 bases. CDR3 bases: TGTGCCAGCAGCTTAGATGGCCCAGAGACCCAGTACTTC. This codes for CASSLDGPETQYF. The whole variable domain, filled in from reference TRBV7-8 and TRBJ2-5, reads GAGVSQSPRYKVAKRGQDVALRCDPISGHVSLFWYQQALGQGPEFLTYFQNEAQLDKSGLPSDRFFAERPEGSVSTLKIQRTQQEDSAVYLCASSLDGPETQYFGPGTRLLVL.

This sequence joins TRBV5-4 and TRBJ1-1; D uncertain. There are 14 residues in the CDR3. CDR1 and CDR2 from the germline V gene are SGHNT and YYREEE (reference sequence). V was trimmed by 3 bases and J by 4 bases, leaving 13 bases between them. DNA of the CDR3: TGTGCCAGCAGCTCGAAAGTGGCATTCACTGAAGCTTTCTTT. Translated: CASSSKVAFTEAFF. Based on the CDR3 plus reference TRBV5-4 and TRBJ1-1, the full variable domain is ETGVTQSPTHLIKTRGQQVTLRCSSQSGHNTVSWYQQALGQGPQFIFQYYREEENGRGNFPPRFSGLQFPNYSSELNVNALELDDSALYLCASSSKVAFTEAFFGQGTRLTVV.

This chain links TRBV10-2 with TRBJ1-1; D unresolved. CDR1 is WSHSY and CDR2 is SAAADI in the germline V gene. This CDR3 region has 15 residues. Trimming removed 6 bases at V and 1 base at J, with 15 bases between. CDR3 in amino acids: CASSGRSSRNTEAFF. The CDR3 DNA sequence: TGCGCCAGCAGCGGACGCTCTTCGAGGAACACTGAAGCTTTCTTT.

The genes are TRBV15 and TRBJ2-6, with unresolved D. This CDR3 is built from 11 residues. Germline CDR1 reads LNHNV; CDR2 reads YYDKDF (reference sequence). Trimming took off 8 bases at V and 1 base at J, with 0 bases between the two ends. CDR3 in DNA: TGTGCCACCTCTGGGGCCAACGTCCTGACTTTC. Its translation: CATSGANVLTF.

The table lists this clone with a count of one. The chain uses TRBV4-2 and TRBJ2-3; D is unclear. Germline V gene lookup returns CDR1 LGHNA and CDR2 YNFKEQ. Trimming left V 0 bases short and J 0 bases short, with 13 bases between. The CDR3 has 17 amino acids. The chain's CDR3 is CASSQEGIPVSTDTQYF. In DNA, the CDR3 is TGTGCCAGCAGCCAAGAGGGCATCCCTGTTAGCACAGATACGCAGTATTTT.

The chain has TRBV25-1 and TRBJ1-2, with TRBD1 identical over 9 bases. The V segment lost 3 bases and the J segment 4 bases; nucleotides outside the gene matches: 12. The germline V gene has CDR1 MGHDK and CDR2 SYGVNS. This CDR3 is 17 amino acids long. The DNA for the CDR3 is TGTGCCAGCAGTGACTTGGGGGACAGGGAATCCCTCTATGGCTACACCTTC. Its protein product is CASSDLGDRESLYGYTF.